This is a list of T cell receptor beta chains from one sample in a study of cytomegalovirus exposure and HLA in healthy donors. Assay: immunoSEQ multiplex PCR; the TCRdb copy retains only in-frame clones and omits some. The sample lists roughly 160,000 clones, roughly 85% occurring once. The sample was PBMCs. The receptors were sampled from a boy younger than 10 in good health and CMV-seronegative. Each CDR3 is given with its conserved first and last residue. D genes are given only for firm matches. Clone sizes are given selectively: once, few, many, or a class where the clone is expanded.

j_call	clone_size	d_call	v_call	cdr3_nt	cdr3_aa
TRBJ1-2	NA	NA	TRBV5-1	TGCGCCAGCAGCTATGAGGTCGCCTATGGCTACACCTTC	CASSYEVAYGYTF
TRBJ1-1	NA	NA	TRBV2	TGTGCCAGCAGCTACGGGTTAAGCACTGAAGCTTTCTTT	CASSYGLSTEAFF
TRBJ2-2	NA	NA	TRBV6-5	TGTGCCAGCGCGTTACGGAGGACGAACACCGGGGAGCTGTTTTTT	CASALRRTNTGELFF
TRBJ2-6	NA	TRBD1	TRBV7-8	TGTGCCAGCAGCTTACCGAAGGACAGGGCTTTTCTCCCTCCCTCTGGGGCCAACGTCCTGACTTTC	CASSLPKDRAFLPPSGANVLTF
TRBJ1-1	NA	NA	TRBV25-1	TGTGCCAGCACCCGTGGAGGTGCCGCTGAAGCTTTCTTT	CASTRGGAAEAFF
TRBJ2-5	once	NA	TRBV5-6	TGTGCCAGCAGCCCCCCTTCGCAAGAGACCCAGTACTTC	CASSPPSQETQYF
TRBJ2-1	NA	TRBD2	TRBV5-1	TGCGCCAGCAGTTCCGGGACTAGCGGTTACAATGAGCAGTTCTTC	CASSSGTSGYNEQFF
TRBJ2-3	NA	TRBD1	TRBV5-1	TGCGCCAGCACCAAACGGACAGGGGGCCGGGGTACGCAGTATTTT	CASTKRTGGRGTQYF
TRBJ1-1	once	TRBD1	TRBV11-2	TGTGCCAGCAGCTTTGACAGGGGCGAAGCTTTCTTT	CASSFDRGEAFF
TRBJ2-1	few	TRBD1	TRBV12-5	TGTGCTAGTGGTCCATCAACAGGGGTGGTTGAGAATGAGCAGTTCTTC	CASGPSTGVVENEQFF
TRBJ1-3	NA	NA	TRBV5-1	TGCGCCAGCAGCTTGGACGGGAATTCCGGAAACACCATATATTTT	CASSLDGNSGNTIYF
TRBJ2-1	NA	NA	TRBV27	TGTGCCAGCAGTCACGATAGCGTATACAATGAGCAGTTCTTC	CASSHDSVYNEQFF
TRBJ2-3	NA	NA	TRBV30	TGTGCCTGGAGTGTTAGTTCTTATACGCAGTATTTT	CAWSVSSYTQYF
TRBJ1-5	NA	NA	TRBV19	TGTGCCAGTAGTACCCATGACAGGTACCAGCATTTT	CASSTHDRYQHF
TRBJ2-7	NA	TRBD1	TRBV27	TGTGCCAGCAGGTCCGGGACAGCCGGCGAGCAGTACTTC	CASRSGTAGEQYF
TRBJ2-6	NA	NA	TRBV12-2	TGTGCAAGTCGCTCCCCCAGGCAGTATGTTTCTGGGGCCAACGTCCTGACTTTC	CASRSPRQYVSGANVLTF
TRBJ2-3	NA	TRBD1	TRBV5-6	TGTGCCAGCAGCTTCCGGGACAGGGGCATTTTCACAGATACGCAGTATTTT	CASSFRDRGIFTDTQYF
TRBJ1-3	NA	NA	TRBV5-1	TGCGCCAGCAGACTTGGGGGGTCTGGAAACACCATATATTTT	CASRLGGSGNTIYF
TRBJ1-2	NA	NA	TRBV25-1	TGTGCCAGCAGTGAATCTTACTATGGCTACACCTTC	CASSESYYGYTF
TRBJ2-1	once	TRBD2	TRBV7-2	TGTGCCAGCAGCAAACAAATGGGCGCGGGGGGCGATGAGCAGTTCTTC	CASSKQMGAGGDEQFF
TRBJ2-1	NA	NA	TRBV5-5	TGTGCCAGCAGCTTGGTCGTATCCCGGGAGCAGTTCTTC	CASSLVVSREQFF